These 22 T cell receptor beta chains originate from one sample sequenced in a study of T cell responses to AZD1222 COVID-19 vaccine. Using immunoSEQ multiplex PCR, the repertoire was profiled, and TCRdb retains in-frame clones only, with some absent. The repertoire includes about 85,000 clones, 85% of them detected once, and 4.5% sits in the top ten. The material sequenced was peripheral blood, taken 28 days after the second AZD1222 dose. All receptors derive from an adult who received the AZD1222 COVID-19 vaccine.

About this clone: The sample has other DNA sequences that encode this CDR3 too. This chain joins TRBV7-9 and TRBJ2-6; possibly TRBD1 for D (6 bases). CDR3 length: 15 amino acids. Germline lookup yields CDR1 SEHNR and CDR2 FQNEAQ (reference sequence). The V end was cut by 4 bases, the J end by 4 bases, with 11 bases between. The CDR3 DNA reads TGTGCCAGCAGCTCCACAGGGTCCGGGGCCAACGTCCTGACTTTC. This translates into CASSSTGSGANVLTF.

V gene TRBV18 combines with J gene TRBJ1-1; TRBD1 matches 7 bases. The CDR3 totals 18 residues. Losses at the gene ends were 4 bases for V and 4 bases for J; bases not matched to a gene: 18. Germline V lookup: CDR1 KGHSH, CDR2 LQKENI. CDR3 residues: CASSLIPGQRPKSTEAFF. CDR3 in DNA: TGTGCCAGCTCACTTATACCGGGACAGCGGCCAAAAAGCACTGAAGCTTTCTTT. Supplemented by reference TRBV18 and TRBJ1-1, the full variable domain reads NAGVMQNPRHLVRRRGQEARLRCSPMKGHSHVYWYRQLPEEGLKFMVYLQKENIIDESGMPKERFSAEFPKEGPSILRIQQVVRGDSAAYFCASSLIPGQRPKSTEAFFGQGTRLTVV.

The chain links TRBV7-3 to TRBJ2-2; 8 positions match TRBD2. The CDR3 extends over 16 amino acids. Germline assignment: CDR1 SGHTA and CDR2 FQGTGA. After removal of 2 bases from V and 5 bases from J, the junction contained 7 bases not matched to a gene. The CDR3 sequence: CASSLWAGGGTGELFF. The CDR3 DNA reads TGTGCCAGCAGCTTATGGGCGGGAGGAGGAACCGGGGAGCTGTTTTTT. The variable domain in full, with the rest retrieved from reference TRBV7-3 and TRBJ2-2, is GAGVSQTPSNKVTEKGKYVELRCDPISGHTALYWYRQSLGQGPEFLIYFQGTGAADDSGLPNDRFFAVRPEGSVSTLKIQRTERGDSAVYLCASSLWAGGGTGELFFGEGSRLTVL.

The V gene is TRBV6-2 or TRBV6-3, the J gene TRBJ2-1; tentative D call: TRBD2 (6 bases). CDR1 and CDR2 (germline): MNHEY, SVGEGT. V shed 7 bases and J shed 8 bases, with 18 bases lying between them. The CDR3 length is 14 residues. The CDR3 coding sequence is TGTGCCAGCACCCCCCGGGCAGGAGGGGATGAGCAGTTCTTC. This sequence encodes CASTPRAGGDEQFF.

The rearrangement joins TRBV12-2 to TRBJ1-2; the table's TRBD1 call for D was not verified on the DNA. TRBV12-2 is given as a pseudogene. This CDR3 comprises 15 residues. CDR3 nucleotides: TGTGCAAGTCGCCCCGAAGACAGGGAACGTCTTGGCTACACCTTC. It is translated as CASRPEDRERLGYTF.

Only one count was recorded for this clone. This chain uses TRBV6-4 with TRBJ1-2; possibly TRBD1 for D (6 bases). Trimming removed 6 bases from V and 8 bases from J, with 16 bases in between. Germline assignment: CDR1 MRHNA and CDR2 SNTAGT. The CDR3 loop spans 13 amino acids. The CDR3 reads CASSSGTRGGYTF. CDR3 sequence (DNA): TGTGCCAGCAGCTCCGGGACACGGGGAGGCTACACCTTC.

This sequence joins TRBV27 and TRBJ2-1; TRBD2 is a possible D gene (6 bases). V dropped 0 bases and J dropped 5 bases, with 11 bases sitting between them. The length of the CDR3 is 15 residues. CDR1 is MNHEY, CDR2 SMNVEV, per germline (reference sequence). The CDR3 is CASSLSWGLHNEQFF. CDR3 nucleotide sequence: TGTGCCAGCAGTTTATCGTGGGGACTCCACAATGAGCAGTTCTTC.

This chain links TRBV27 with TRBJ1-2; D might be TRBD1 (5 bases). Per the germline V gene, CDR1 is MNHEY and CDR2 is SMNVEV (reference sequence). Deletions cut 3 bases from V and 6 bases from J, with 11 bases between. This CDR3 region has 13 residues. The CDR3 region is CASSFVQGHGYTF. The CDR3 region has the DNA TGTGCCAGCAGTTTCGTCCAGGGACATGGCTACACCTTC.

The genes are TRBV18 and TRBJ1-4, with D tentatively TRBD1 (5 bases). Germline values: CDR1 KGHSH, CDR2 LQKENI. This CDR3 is 15 amino acids long. V dropped 6 bases and J dropped 6 bases, with 17 bases sitting between them. The CDR3 sequence: CASSHDSWGDEKLFF. CDR3 sequence (DNA): TGTGCCAGCTCCCACGACAGCTGGGGGGATGAAAAACTGTTTTTT.

The gene calls are TRBV4-2 and TRBJ1-4; 7 nucleotides line up with TRBD1. The length of the CDR3 is 16 residues. The V gene end was trimmed by 4 bases and the J gene end by 7 bases; junction bases not matched to a gene: 12. Germline CDR1 and CDR2: LGHNA and YNFKEQ. The CDR3 DNA is TGTGCCAGCAGCCGCAGACAGGGAGGGTTGGGTGAAAAACTGTTTTTT. Encoded protein: CASSRRQGGLGEKLFF.

The chain joins TRBV5-4 to TRBJ1-2; D unresolved. The CDR3 is 14 residues long. Per the germline V gene, CDR1 is SGHNT and CDR2 is YYREEE (reference sequence). Between the trimmed V and J ends, which lost 4 bases and 0 bases, there was a span of 10 bases. CDR3 coding DNA: TGTGCCAGCAGCACTAGATGGACTAACTATGGCTACACCTTC. Amino acid sequence: CASSTRWTNYGYTF.

The CDR3 region has the DNA TGTGCCACCAGCAGAGATAGGATCGCGTTTGAAGCTTTCTTT. It encodes CATSRDRIAFEAFF. The rearrangement links TRBV15 to TRBJ1-1; D remains unclear. The V end lost 0 bases, the J end lost 7 bases, and 12 bases lay between the germline ends. The CDR3 spans 14 residues. Germline loops: CDR1 LNHNV, CDR2 YYDKDF (reference sequence).

This rearrangement joins TRBV9 to TRBJ1-1; D might be TRBD1 (5 bases). Per the germline V gene, CDR1 is SGDLS and CDR2 is YYNGEE. Trimming removed 0 bases at V and 6 bases at J, with 18 bases between. The CDR3 is 16 amino acids. The CDR3 nucleotides are TGTGCCAGCAGCGTAGCGGGGCTGCCGAGCGCCTCTGAAGCTTTCTTT. Amino acid sequence: CASSVAGLPSASEAFF. Full variable domain (outside the CDR3, taken from reference TRBV9 and TRBJ1-1): DSGVTQTPKHLITATGQRVTLRCSPRSGDLSVYWYQQSLDQGLQFLIQYYNGEERAKGNILERFSAQQFPDLHSELNLSSLELGDSALYFCASSVAGLPSASEAFFGQGTRLTVV.

This sequence joins TRBV5-4 and TRBJ2-6; D is unclear. The CDR3 consists of 13 residues. Trimming left V 1 base short and J 2 bases short, with 1 base between. CDR1 is SGHNT, CDR2 YYREEE, per germline (reference sequence). In DNA, the CDR3 is TGTGCCAGCAGCTTGCCTGGGGCCAACGTCCTGACTTTC. Translated, it gives CASSLPGANVLTF. Complete variable domain (other parts from reference TRBV5-4 and TRBJ2-6): ETGVTQSPTHLIKTRGQQVTLRCSSQSGHNTVSWYQQALGQGPQFIFQYYREEENGRGNFPPRFSGLQFPNYSSELNVNALELDDSALYLCASSLPGANVLTFGAGSRLTVL.

This clone has just a few counts. Here the CDR3 DNA reads TGTGCCAGCTCCTACGGGAGGCAGAATTCACCCCTCCACTTT. The encoded protein is CASSYGRQNSPLHF. J is TRBJ1-6 and V is TRBV19, with D hard to call. V was clipped by 9 bases and J by 7 bases, with 16 bases between them. The germline V gene encodes CDR1 LNHDA and CDR2 SQIVND (reference sequence). The CDR3 spans 14 residues.

The CDR3, as DNA: TGCGCCAGCAGCCAAGTCAGGGGGGACTATGGCTACACCTTC. Translating gives CASSQVRGDYGYTF. The V call is TRBV4-1, the J call TRBJ1-2; TRBD1 aligns across 7 bases. The CDR3 loop spans 14 amino acids. J gave up 3 bases and V 1 base, and 2 bases lay outside the gene matches. Germline V gives CDR1 MGHRA, CDR2 YSYEKL.

This chain uses TRBV3-1 (or the pseudogene TRBV3-2) with TRBJ1-3; no clear D gene. There are 13 residues in the CDR3. Deletions cut 4 bases from V and 2 bases from J, with 6 bases between. CDR1 and CDR2 (germline): LGHDT, YNNKEL (reference sequence). This CDR3 is CASSPSAGNTIYF. In nucleotides, the CDR3 is TGTGCCAGCAGCCCCTCAGCTGGAAACACCATATATTTT.

The gene calls are TRBV18 and TRBJ1-1; 7 nucleotides line up with TRBD1. V lost 3 bases and J lost 0; bases outside the gene matches: 4. The CDR3 contains 15 residues. Germline V gene data show CDR1 as KGHSH and CDR2 as LQKENI. The CDR3, as DNA: TGTGCCAGCTCACCCCTCGGGACAGTGAACACTGAAGCTTTCTTT. It is translated as CASSPLGTVNTEAFF.

The rearrangement joins TRBV15 to TRBJ1-6; D is ambiguous. Germline V gives CDR1 LNHNV, CDR2 YYDKDF (reference sequence). The ends were cut back, 1 base at V and 0 bases at J, with 10 bases in the middle. This CDR3 has 17 residues. The CDR3 loop reads CATSRGGSSSYNSPLHF. Here the CDR3 DNA reads TGTGCCACCAGCAGAGGTGGCAGTTCCTCCTATAATTCACCCCTCCACTTT.

The V and J genes are TRBV10-2 and TRBJ2-1, with unresolved D. Per the germline V gene, CDR1 is WSHSY and CDR2 is SAAADI. Trimming took off 8 bases at V and 0 bases at J, with 8 bases between the two ends. The CDR3 contains 13 residues. The CDR3 sequence: CASGRSSYNEQFF. In nucleotides, the CDR3 is TGCGCCAGCGGAAGGAGCTCCTACAATGAGCAGTTCTTC.

V gene TRBV5-1 combines with J gene TRBJ2-7, with D perhaps TRBD2 (5 bases). Germline CDR1 reads SGHRS; CDR2 reads YFSETQ. This CDR3 comprises 16 residues. The V end lost 0 bases, the J end lost 7 bases, and 20 bases lay between the germline ends. CDR3 bases: TGCGCCAGCAGCTTGGAGCTCCCCGGGGAAATGGTGGAGCAGTACTTC. This encodes CASSLELPGEMVEQYF.

This clone was seen only a few times. This chain joins TRBV6-5 and TRBJ2-1, with 7 bases that match TRBD2. The CDR3 extends over 13 amino acids. J was trimmed by 7 bases and V by 5 bases; bases with no gene match: 5. Germline V lookup: CDR1 MNHEY, CDR2 SVGAGI. CDR3 in amino acids: CASSPHGRNEQFF. CDR3 bases: TGTGCCAGCAGTCCCCACGGGAGGAATGAGCAGTTCTTC.